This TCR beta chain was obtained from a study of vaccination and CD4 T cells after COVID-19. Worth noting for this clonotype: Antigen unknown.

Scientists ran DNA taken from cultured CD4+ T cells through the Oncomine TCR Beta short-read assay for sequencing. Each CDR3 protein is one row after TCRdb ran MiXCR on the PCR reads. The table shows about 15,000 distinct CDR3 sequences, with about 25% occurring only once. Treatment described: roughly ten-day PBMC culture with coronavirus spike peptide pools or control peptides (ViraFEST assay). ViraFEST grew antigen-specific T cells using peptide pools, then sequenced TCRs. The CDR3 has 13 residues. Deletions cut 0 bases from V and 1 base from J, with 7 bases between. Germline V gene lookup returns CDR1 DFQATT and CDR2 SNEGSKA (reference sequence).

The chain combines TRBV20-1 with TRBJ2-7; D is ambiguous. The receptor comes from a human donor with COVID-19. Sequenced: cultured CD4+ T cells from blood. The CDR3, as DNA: TGCAGTGCTAGAGATCCCACGTCCTACGAGCAGTACTTC. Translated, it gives CSARDPTSYEQYF.